This TCR beta chain appears in the sequencing data of a study of neurological immune-mediated disorders. 5'RACE generated cDNA with 10-nucleotide random UMIs. From the 5' RACE reads, TCRdb called clonotypes with MiXCR, one entry per CDR3 protein. The repertoire holds approximately 46,000 distinct CDR3 sequences, with 10% as singletons. V lost 0 bases and J 1 base, leaving 10 bases between the germline ends. The CDR3 loop spans 17 amino acids. Germline loops: CDR1 LGHNA, CDR2 YSLEER. Time point meaning: longitudinal time-point 1 (baseline). This clonotype was seen repeatedly, ten times or more. Its matching antigen is unknown. Findings and limits, study-wide: HTLV-1-associated myelopathy displayed the greatest TCR clonal expansion, and multiple sclerosis exhibited the smallest, lower than that of healthy controls.

The V gene is TRBV4-3, the J gene TRBJ2-6; D not resolved. The TCR sequence derives from a middle-aged woman in good health. Specimen: PBMCs. The CDR3 sequence is CASSQDPQRSGANVLTF. The DNA for the CDR3 is TGCGCCAGCAGCCAAGATCCGCAGAGATCTGGGGCCAACGTCCTGACTTTC.